These T cell receptor beta chains were read from a single sample in a study of T cell responses to AZD1222 COVID-19 vaccine. Measured with immunoSEQ multiplex PCR; TCRdb has only the in-frame clones, and not every one. Among roughly 110,000 clones, around nine tenths were seen once, and the ten largest hold approximately 12%. The material sequenced was peripheral blood, taken on day 0 of AZD1222 vaccination. All receptors come from an adult in good health. Both conserved end residues are part of each CDR3. A D gene is named only where the DNA matches it firmly. A row's size may be missing; if present it is once, few, many or a size class.

d_call	cdr3_length	v_call	clone_size	j_call	cdr3_nt	cdr3_aa
.	15	TRBV5-6	.	TRBJ2-7	TGTGCCAGCAGCCCCGGCGTAGCGGCTTCGTACGAGCAGTACTTC	CASSPGVAASYEQYF
.	13	TRBV30	.	TRBJ1-5	TGTGCCTGGCAAGGACAGAGCAATCAGCCCCAGCATTTT	CAWQGQSNQPQHF
TRBD1	14	TRBV29-1	.	TRBJ1-3	TGCAGCGTTGCGGACAGGGGAAGGGGAAACACCATATATTTT	CSVADRGRGNTIYF
TRBD1	16	TRBV29-1	.	TRBJ2-7	TGCAGCGTCCTTAGCCTAAGGACAGGGAGTACCTACGAGCAGTACTTC	CSVLSLRTGSTYEQYF
.	15	TRBV3-1/TRBV3-2	.	TRBJ1-6	TGTGCCAGCAGCCAAAGGGGCCAGTATAATTCACCCCTCCACTTT	CASSQRGQYNSPLHF
.	14	TRBV9	.	TRBJ1-6	TGTGCCAGCAGCGTAGGCCGATGGGACCCACCCCTCCACTTT	CASSVGRWDPPLHF
TRBD1	15	TRBV6-5	.	TRBJ2-5	TGTGCCAGCAGTTACCCGAAGGGGGCGCAAGAGACCCAGTACTTC	CASSYPKGAQETQYF
TRBD2	15	TRBV19	.	TRBJ2-3	TGTGCCAGTAGTGCGGGAGGCCCTAGCACAGATACGCAGTATTTT	CASSAGGPSTDTQYF
TRBD1	13	TRBV3-1/TRBV3-2	.	TRBJ1-4	TGTGCCAGCAGTCAACAGGGGGCTGAAAAACTGTTTTTT	CASSQQGAEKLFF
.	15	TRBV5-4	few	TRBJ1-6	TGTGCCAGCAGCTTGGATCCCGCGTCGAATTCACCCCTCCACTTT	CASSLDPASNSPLHF
.	14	TRBV27	.	TRBJ1-2	TGTGCCAGCAGTTTGCAACAGGGTAACTATGGCTACACCTTC	CASSLQQGNYGYTF
TRBD1	14	TRBV5-1	.	TRBJ2-7	TGCGCCAGCAGCTTAGCAGGACAGGGGTACGAGCAGTACTTC	CASSLAGQGYEQYF
TRBD1	16	TRBV19	.	TRBJ2-1	TGTGCCAGTAGTCTCTCGGACAGGGGGGCAGGTAATGAGCAGTTCTTC	CASSLSDRGAGNEQFF
.	12	TRBV9	.	TRBJ2-2	TGTGCCAGCAGCGTTTACACCGGGGAGCTGTTTTTT	CASSVYTGELFF
.	13	TRBV29-1	.	TRBJ2-7	TGCAGCGTTGATATCCCTCCCCGGGGCGAGCAGTACTTC	CSVDIPPRGEQYF
.	12	TRBV30	.	TRBJ1-2	TGTGCCTTAAAACCGGTGTCCTATGGCTACACCTTC	CALKPVSYGYTF
TRBD1	15	TRBV2	.	TRBJ1-5	TGTGCCAGCAGACCCAACAGGGGAGGCAATCAGCCCCAGCATTTT	CASRPNRGGNQPQHF
.	16	TRBV7-6	once	TRBJ1-5	TGTGCCAGCAGCACGGGATTGAGGGGTAGCAATCAGCCCCAGCATTTT	CASSTGLRGSNQPQHF
.	20	TRBV3-1/TRBV3-2	once	TRBJ1-6	TGTGCCAGCAGCCAACTCACCCGGACAGTCCCGACAGGATATAATTCACCCCTCCACTTT	CASSQLTRTVPTGYNSPLHF
.	15	TRBV5-1	.	TRBJ2-1	TGCGCCAGCAGCTTGGTTCCGGGGGCGGCCAATGAGCAGTTCTTC	CASSLVPGAANEQFF
TRBD2	15	TRBV7-2	.	TRBJ2-3	TGTGCCAGCAGCACCCAGCGGGACCTCACAGATACGCAGTATTTT	CASSTQRDLTDTQYF
TRBD1	15	TRBV19	.	TRBJ2-1	TGTGCCAGTAGGCTGGACAGGTTTACCTACAATGAGCAGTTCTTC	CASRLDRFTYNEQFF
.	12	TRBV30	.	TRBJ1-1	TGTGCCTGGAGTGTAACCTTAACTGAAGCTTTCTTT	CAWSVTLTEAFF
TRBD1	14	TRBV18	.	TRBJ1-1	TGTGCCAGCTCACTACAGGGGGCGGACACTGAAGCTTTCTTT	CASSLQGADTEAFF
TRBD2	15	TRBV25-1	.	TRBJ2-7	TGTGGGAGCGGGAGAGTCCCCCGACATCCCTACGAGCAGTACTTC	CGSGRVPRHPYEQYF
.	15	TRBV19	.	TRBJ1-1	TGTGCCAGTACCCTCACGGGGGGGCTTAACACTGAAGCTTTCTTT	CASTLTGGLNTEAFF
.	16	TRBV15	.	TRBJ2-3	TGTGCCACCAGCCTGAGGGCCACGGGAAGCACAGATACGCAGTATTTT	CATSLRATGSTDTQYF
TRBD1	15	TRBV28	.	TRBJ2-7	TGTGCCAGCAGTTTAGGACCGGGACAGGTATACGAGCAGTACTTC	CASSLGPGQVYEQYF
TRBD2	16	TRBV5-1	.	TRBJ2-1	TGCGCCAGCAGCAAACGTAGCGGGAGTACGGGCAATGAGCAGTTCTTC	CASSKRSGSTGNEQFF
.	14	TRBV29-1	once	TRBJ2-5	TGCAGCGTTGACGGCCCGGCAGGCCAGGAGACCCAGTACTTC	CSVDGPAGQETQYF
.	11	TRBV23-1	.	TRBJ2-3	TGCGCCAGCAGTCATTCGGATACGCAGTATTTT	CASSHSDTQYF
.	15	TRBV18	.	TRBJ2-5	TGTGCCAGCTCACCAAGGACAGATATTCAAGAGACCCAGTACTTC	CASSPRTDIQETQYF
TRBD2	15	TRBV28	.	TRBJ2-5	TGTGCCAGCAGTCCCCGGGGACTAGCGGAAGAGACCCAGTACTTC	CASSPRGLAEETQYF
.	15	TRBV6-5	.	TRBJ1-3	TGTGCCAGCAGCCCCGCGGACGCCTCTGGAAACACCATATATTTT	CASSPADASGNTIYF